The text below deals with one T cell receptor beta chain. This same CDR3 is encoded by further DNA sequences in the sample. This sample stems from a study of blood T cell repertoires in COVID-19. Study-wide background: Material from acute and convalescent COVID-19 was sourced from the United States, Italy and Spain.

Per the study methods: Amplification from reference gene primers served as the basis for estimated nucleated cell counts. Sequenced by immunoSEQ multiplex PCR; TCRdb stores in-frame clones only, minus some. That table supplies the V and J calls and clone size; D and trimming were determined from the DNA. This sample has some 490,000 clones, with 70% to 90% found just once. Germline loops: CDR1 MNHEY, CDR2 SVGAGI. Trimming took off 0 bases at V and 8 bases at J, with 7 bases between the two ends. The CDR3 loop spans 12 amino acids. All enrollees were about 18 to 100 years old and from roughly 26 US areas.

The sequenced sample consisted of PBMCs or T cells enriched from blood (not recorded which). The rearrangement links TRBV6-5 to TRBJ1-2; possible D gene TRBD1, 6 bases. The TCR sequence derives from a woman aged 60-75 years who had recovered from COVID-19. Here the CDR3 reads CASSYSGGGYTF. CDR3 DNA sequence: TGTGCCAGCAGTTACTCAGGGGGAGGCTACACCTTC.